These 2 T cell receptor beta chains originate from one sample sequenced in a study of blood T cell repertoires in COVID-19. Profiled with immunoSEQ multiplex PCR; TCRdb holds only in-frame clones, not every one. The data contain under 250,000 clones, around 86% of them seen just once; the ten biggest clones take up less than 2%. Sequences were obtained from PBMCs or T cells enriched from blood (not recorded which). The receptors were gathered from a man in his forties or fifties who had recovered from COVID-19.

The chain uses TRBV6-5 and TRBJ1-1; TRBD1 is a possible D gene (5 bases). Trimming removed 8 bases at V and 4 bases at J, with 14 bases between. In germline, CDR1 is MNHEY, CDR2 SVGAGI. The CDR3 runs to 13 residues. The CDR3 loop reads CASQRGKVTEAFF. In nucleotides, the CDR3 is TGTGCCAGCCAAAGGGGTAAGGTCACTGAAGCTTTCTTT.

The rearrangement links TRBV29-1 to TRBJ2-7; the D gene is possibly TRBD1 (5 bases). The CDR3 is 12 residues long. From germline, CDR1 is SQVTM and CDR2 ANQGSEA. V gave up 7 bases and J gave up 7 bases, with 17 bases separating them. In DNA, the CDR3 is TGCAGCGCTGGAAGGGGCGCGAGGGAGCAGTACTTC. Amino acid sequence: CSAGRGAREQYF.